These 30 T cell receptor beta chains were all obtained from the same sample, sequenced in a study of blood T cells in healthy people across ages. Primers used in a second PCR of roughly 7 to 12 cycles were a sample-barcoded 5' primer and a J-beta primer mix. TCRdb re-called the 5' RACE reads with MiXCR, one entry per CDR3 protein. The sample shows 1.4 million or so distinct CDR3 sequences, roughly 43% of them seen only once. The source material was blood. These receptors were obtained from a woman between 18 and 29 years old in good health.

The table lists this clonotype with a few counts. V is TRBV6-2 or TRBV6-3 and J is TRBJ2-1; weak D call: TRBD1 (5 bases). The J call may not be correct, given that the DNA end is closer to TRBJ2-7. The CDR3 contains 15 residues. From germline, CDR1 is MNHEY and CDR2 SVGEGT. CDR3 bases: TGTGCCAGCAGTTACCAGGGTCGGTCCTACAATGAGCAGTACTTC. Residues: CASSYQGRSYNEQYF.

The chain combines TRBV7-9 with TRBJ2-1; 7 nucleotides line up with TRBD2. Germline V gene data show CDR1 as SEHNR and CDR2 as FQNEAQ (reference sequence). V dropped 5 bases and J dropped 3; count of bases not matched to a gene: 10. This CDR3 spans 16 amino acids. The CDR3 coding sequence is TGTGCCAGCAGCCTTCTAGGGCGGGAGAGCTACAATGAGCAGTTCTTC. Its translation: CASSLLGRESYNEQFF. Using reference TRBV7-9 and TRBJ2-1 for the parts outside the CDR3, the full variable domain is DTGVSQNPRHKITKRGQNVTFRCDPISEHNRLYWYRQTLGQGPEFLTYFQNEAQLEKSRLLSDRFSAERPKGSFSTLEIQRTEQGDSAMYLCASSLLGRESYNEQFFGPGTRLTVL.

This clonotype was seen more than once but under ten times. The V and J genes are TRBV20-1 and TRBJ2-1, with D possibly called TRBD1 or TRBD2 (5 bases each). V shed 0 bases and J shed 6 bases, with 15 bases lying between them. This CDR3 spans 15 amino acids. Germline assignment: CDR1 DFQATT and CDR2 SNEGSKA (reference sequence). The DNA for the CDR3 is TGCAGTGCTAGAGATCTGGGACCATTGCGCAATGAGCAGTTCTTC. The encoded protein is CSARDLGPLRNEQFF.

The chain is built from TRBV12-3 or TRBV12-4 and TRBJ2-5, with 7 bases that match TRBD1. The junction had 11 bases not matched to a gene; V was cut back by 3 bases and J by 1 base. This CDR3 spans 17 amino acids. CDR3 bases: TGTGCCAGCAGTTTCCCTCCCGGGACAGAGAGCCAAGAGACCCAGTACTTC. Its protein product is CASSFPPGTESQETQYF.

The chain has TRBV7-9 and TRBJ2-3, with 9 positions matching TRBD2. CDR1 SEHNR and CDR2 FQNEAQ come from the germline V gene (reference sequence). The CDR3 runs 15 residues. The junction had 8 bases not matched to a gene; V was cut back by 4 bases and J by 6 bases. The chain's CDR3 is CASSYSGRSRDTQYF. For the CDR3, the DNA is TGTGCCAGCAGCTATAGCGGGAGATCGCGTGATACGCAGTATTTT.

The J gene is TRBJ2-3, the V gene TRBV10-3, with 7 bases matching TRBD2. Germline-derived CDR1 and CDR2 are ENHRY and SYGVKD. This CDR3 contains 15 residues. Losses at the gene ends were 7 bases for V and 5 bases for J; bases not matched to a gene: 12. CDR3 sequence reads: CAITQSAGAVDTQYF. The CDR3 nucleotides read TGTGCCATCACCCAGTCTGCGGGAGCGGTAGATACGCAGTATTTT.

The chain recombines TRBV12-3 or TRBV12-4 with TRBJ2-1; maybe TRBD2 (6 bases). CDR3 length equals 14 residues. Trimming left V 6 bases short and J 7 bases short, with 16 bases between. The CDR3 DNA is TGTGCCAGCAGCCCCGGGACTCTAAAAAATGAGCAGTTCTTC. This sequence encodes CASSPGTLKNEQFF.

The chain links TRBV15 to TRBJ1-5, with D possibly matching TRBD1 (5 bases). The CDR3 is 15 amino acids. Trimming shortened V by 2 bases and J by 1 base, and 9 bases separated the two germline ends. The germline CDR1 and CDR2 sequences are LNHNV and YYDKDF (reference sequence). CDR3 amino acids: CATSRKTESNQPQHF. In nucleotides, the CDR3 is TGTGCCACCAGCAGAAAGACAGAGAGCAATCAGCCCCAGCATTTT.

Ten or more counts support this clonotype. The J gene is TRBJ1-2, the V gene TRBV29-1; weak D call: TRBD1 (6 bases). Looked up from germline, CDR1 is SQVTM and CDR2 is ANQGSEA. The CDR3 covers 12 residues. V gave up 4 bases and J gave up 3 bases, with 9 bases separating them. The CDR3 is CSVAGQYYGYTF. Written as DNA, the CDR3 is TGCAGCGTTGCCGGACAGTACTATGGCTACACCTTC.

The chain couples TRBV10-1 to TRBJ2-7; TRBD2 matches at 8 bases. Trimming took 6 bases from V and 7 from J; bases not matched to a gene: 20. This CDR3 is 17 amino acids long. Germline values: CDR1 WNHNN, CDR2 SYGVQD (reference sequence). The CDR3 DNA is TGCGCCAGCAGCCCGAGCCTGGGGCGGGGGGCCTACAATGAGCAGTACTTC. It codes for CASSPSLGRGAYNEQYF.

The V gene is TRBV20-1, the J gene TRBJ2-7; 9 nucleotides line up with TRBD2. This CDR3 comprises 14 residues. The V segment lost 0 bases and the J segment 5 bases; nucleotides outside the gene matches: 5. From germline, CDR1 is DFQATT and CDR2 SNEGSKA (reference sequence). Here the CDR3 reads CSARDPAGGDEQYF. The CDR3 DNA follows: TGCAGTGCTAGAGATCCAGCGGGAGGTGACGAGCAGTACTTC.

This clonotype was recorded many times. This rearrangement joins TRBV20-1 to TRBJ2-7; 7 bases are a match to TRBD2. This CDR3 is 14 amino acids long. Germline values: CDR1 DFQATT, CDR2 SNEGSKA (reference sequence). V gave up 3 bases and J gave up 1 base; unmatched junction bases: 6. In nucleotides, the CDR3 is TGCAGTGCTAGTGGGTCAGCGGGGTCCTACGAGCAGTACTTC. Its protein is CSASGSAGSYEQYF.

The sample holds a few counts of this clonotype. The chain employs TRBV4-3 and TRBJ2-6; perhaps TRBD1 as D (5 bases). V was cut by 4 bases and J by 3 bases, with 13 bases left in between. Germline lookup yields CDR1 LGHNA and CDR2 YSLEER. CDR3 size: 16 residues. CDR3 protein: CASSLTEAYGANVLTF. The CDR3 nucleotides read TGCGCCAGCAGCCTGACAGAGGCGTATGGGGCCAACGTCCTGACTTTC.

CDR3 amino acids: CSVAGRLYQETQYF. The CDR3 DNA sequence: TGCAGCGTTGCGGGACGGCTGTACCAAGAGACCCAGTACTTC. V and J are TRBV29-1 and TRBJ2-5, with D perhaps TRBD1 or TRBD2 (5 bases each). Trimming left V 4 bases short and J 0 bases short, with 12 bases between. The CDR3 is made up of 14 amino acids. Germline CDR1 is SQVTM and CDR2 is ANQGSEA.

This rearrangement joins TRBV29-1 to TRBJ1-1, with D maybe TRBD1 (5 bases). The V end lost 3 bases, the J end lost 7 bases, and 6 bases lay between the germline ends. Germline V lookup: CDR1 SQVTM, CDR2 ANQGSEA. This CDR3 region has 10 residues. CDR3 nucleotides: TGCAGCGTTGACGGGGGTGAAGCTTTCTTT. Its translation: CSVDGGEAFF.

The V call is TRBV4-1, the J call TRBJ2-1; 15 bases are a match to TRBD2. CDR1 and CDR2 (germline): MGHRA, YSYEKL. The CDR3 totals 18 residues. J gave up 6 bases and V 4 bases, and 10 bases lay outside the gene matches. The CDR3 DNA follows: TGCGCCAGCAGCCGAGGACTAGCGGGGGGGCCACGTTTCAATGAGCAGTTCTTC. Its protein is CASSRGLAGGPRFNEQFF.

V and J are TRBV6-6 and TRBJ2-7; 9 positions match TRBD2. The CDR3 totals 15 residues. The germline V gene has CDR1 MNHNY and CDR2 SVGAGI (reference sequence). With V trimmed by 4 bases and J by 3 bases, 7 bases remained unmatched. The CDR3 region is CASSWVASGVYEQYF. The CDR3 DNA follows: TGTGCCAGCAGTTGGGTGGCTAGCGGGGTCTACGAGCAGTACTTC.

The CDR3 is CASSTSGGISTQYF. The CDR3 DNA follows: TGTGCCAGCAGTACTAGCGGGGGGATAAGTACGCAGTATTTT. The chain combines TRBV27 with TRBJ2-3, with 12 bases matching TRBD2. Losses at the gene ends were 5 bases for V and 8 bases for J; bases not matched to a gene: 5. Germline V CDR1 and CDR2: MNHEY, SMNVEV (reference sequence). This CDR3 has 14 amino acids.

Remarks on this clonotype: This may arise from a read error, as a much more abundant clone is one base away. Likely a read error: the CDR3 ends without its conserved phenylalanine or tryptophan. The rearrangement links TRBV27 to TRBJ2-1, with 9 bases that match TRBD2. The CDR3 length is 19 residues. Germline assignment: CDR1 MNHEY and CDR2 SMNVEV (reference sequence). Trimming removed 4 bases from V and 4 bases from J; junction bases left unmatched: 17. CDR3 sequence: CASSYIAGVNYLTYNEQFV. The CDR3 DNA reads as TGTGCCAGCAGTTACATAGCGGGAGTAAACTATCTGACTTACAATGAGCAGTTCGTC.

The chain recombines TRBV12-3 or TRBV12-4 with TRBJ1-1; no definite D call. The CDR3 has 12 amino acids. Deletions cut 2 bases from V and 7 bases from J, with 8 bases between. CDR3 nucleotides: TGTGCCAGCAGTTTAAAACGGATTGAAGCTTTCTTT. Translation gives CASSLKRIEAFF.

This sequence joins TRBV28 and TRBJ2-1; 7 bases line up with TRBD2. The germline CDR1 and CDR2 sequences are MDHEN and SYDVKM. This CDR3 region has 12 residues. The trim removed 4 bases at V and 9 bases at J, leaving 3 bases unmatched. The CDR3 DNA reads as TGTGCCAGCAGTTCCGGGGGGTTTGAGCAGTTCTTC. This codes for CASSSGGFEQFF.

J is TRBJ1-5 and V is TRBV12-3 or TRBV12-4, with D unclear. With 2 bases removed from V and 1 base from J, the gap between germline ends came to 9 bases. CDR3 size: 15 residues. CDR3 sequence (DNA): TGTGCCAGCAGTTTATTACAGCGGAGCAATCAGCCCCAGCATTTT. It translates to CASSLLQRSNQPQHF.

This chain connects TRBV9 to TRBJ2-7; D is tentatively TRBD1 or TRBD2 (5 bases each). The V gene lost 0 bases and the J gene lost 4 bases, with 17 bases spanning the gap. The CDR3 consists of 16 residues. Germline values: CDR1 SGDLS, CDR2 YYNGEE. DNA for the CDR3: TGTGCCAGCAGCGTAGACCCCGGGGACGGAGGATACGAGCAGTACTTC. This translates into CASSVDPGDGGYEQYF. Full variable domain (outside the CDR3, taken from reference TRBV9 and TRBJ2-7): DSGVTQTPKHLITATGQRVTLRCSPRSGDLSVYWYQQSLDQGLQFLIQYYNGEERAKGNILERFSAQQFPDLHSELNLSSLELGDSALYFCASSVDPGDGGYEQYFGPGTRLTVT.

This clonotype showed up many times. The chain recombines TRBV24-1 with TRBJ2-1, with TRBD1 as a possible D gene (5 bases). Trimming shortened V by 5 bases and J by 8 bases, and 12 bases separated the two germline ends. This CDR3 is built from 13 residues. Germline V lookup: CDR1 KGHDR, CDR2 SFDVKD. CDR3 region: CATSAGMKDEQFF. The CDR3 DNA reads as TGTGCCACCAGTGCAGGGATGAAGGATGAGCAGTTCTTC.

This clonotype was observed a few times. The chain combines TRBV29-1 with TRBJ2-3, with 11 bases aligning to TRBD1. J was trimmed by 4 bases and V by 4 bases; bases with no gene match: 7. Germline CDR1 SQVTM, CDR2 ANQGSEA. This CDR3 contains 15 residues. The DNA for the CDR3 is TGCAGCGTTGCCACTGGACAGGGGGCATCAGATACGCAGTATTTT. Its translation is CSVATGQGASDTQYF.

The chain recombines TRBV3-1 with TRBJ1-2; a weak D match, TRBD1 (5 bases). Germline V gene sequence: CDR1 LGHDT, CDR2 YNNKEL (reference sequence). V lost 4 bases and J lost 7, with 22 bases in between. The CDR3 spans 16 residues. CDR3 DNA sequence: TGTGCCAGCAGCCCTCTGGGGTCCGGGGCGTTTGGTGGCTACACCTTC. Protein: CASSPLGSGAFGGYTF.

This clonotype occurred a few times. The J gene is TRBJ2-4, the V gene TRBV4-2; TRBD2 agrees at 10 bases. J was trimmed by 13 bases and V by 11 bases; bases with no gene match: 17. Looked up from germline, CDR1 is LGHNA and CDR2 is YNFKEQ. This CDR3 is 14 amino acids long. The CDR3 nucleotides read TGTGCCTCAGGGGATCTAGCGGGAGTACTGAAGCAGTACTTC. It translates to CASGDLAGVLKQYF.

This clonotype has more than one count but fewer than ten. The rearrangement uses TRBV3-1 and TRBJ2-7; no firm D call. This CDR3 is 16 amino acids long. V dropped 3 bases and J dropped 0 bases, with 15 bases sitting between them. Germline V gene lookup returns CDR1 LGHDT and CDR2 YNNKEL (reference sequence). The CDR3 sequence: CASSQVYSGTSYEQYF. The DNA for the CDR3 is TGTGCCAGCAGCCAGGTATACAGTGGAACCTCCTACGAGCAGTACTTC.

J is TRBJ2-5 and V is TRBV20-1, with D perhaps matching TRBD2 (5 bases). With 0 bases removed from V and 5 bases from J, the gap between germline ends came to 13 bases. Germline V gene lookup returns CDR1 DFQATT and CDR2 SNEGSKA (reference sequence). This CDR3 is 14 amino acids long. CDR3 loop: CSARDLSSGETQYF. The DNA of the CDR3 is TGCAGTGCTAGAGATCTGAGTTCGGGGGAGACCCAGTACTTC.

This chain uses TRBV3-1 with TRBJ2-3, with 11 bases aligning to TRBD2. This CDR3 is built from 17 residues. After removal of 2 bases from V and 6 bases from J, the junction contained 10 bases not matched to a gene. CDR1 and CDR2 (germline): LGHDT, YNNKEL (reference sequence). Here the CDR3 DNA reads TGTGCCAGCAGCCAACCGACTAGCGGGACAGCTCTCGATACGCAGTATTTT. It codes for CASSQPTSGTALDTQYF.